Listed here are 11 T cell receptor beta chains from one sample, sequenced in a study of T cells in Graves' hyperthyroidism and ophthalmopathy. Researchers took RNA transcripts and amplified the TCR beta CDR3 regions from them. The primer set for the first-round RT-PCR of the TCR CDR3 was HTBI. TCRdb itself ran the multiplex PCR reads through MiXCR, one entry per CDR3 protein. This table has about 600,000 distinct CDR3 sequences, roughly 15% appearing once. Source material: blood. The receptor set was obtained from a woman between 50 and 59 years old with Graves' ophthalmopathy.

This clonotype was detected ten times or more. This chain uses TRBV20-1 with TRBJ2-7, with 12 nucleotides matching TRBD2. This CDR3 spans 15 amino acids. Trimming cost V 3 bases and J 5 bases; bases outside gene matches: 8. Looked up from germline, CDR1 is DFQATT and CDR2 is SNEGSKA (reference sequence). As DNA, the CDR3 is TGCAGTGCTAGTATACTAGCGGGAGGCGCGGACGAGCAGTACTTC. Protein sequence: CSASILAGGADEQYF.

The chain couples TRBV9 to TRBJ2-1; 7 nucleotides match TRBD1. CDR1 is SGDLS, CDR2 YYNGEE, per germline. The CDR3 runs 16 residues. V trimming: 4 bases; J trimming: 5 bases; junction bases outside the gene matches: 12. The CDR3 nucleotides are TGTGCCAGCAGCCCACCTGACAGGGTAATCGACAATGAGCAGTTCTTC. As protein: CASSPPDRVIDNEQFF.

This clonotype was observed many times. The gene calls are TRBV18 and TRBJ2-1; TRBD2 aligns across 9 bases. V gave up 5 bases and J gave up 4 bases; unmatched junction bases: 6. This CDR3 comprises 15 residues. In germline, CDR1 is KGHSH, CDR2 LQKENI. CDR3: CASSSLREGYNEQFF. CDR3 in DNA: TGTGCCAGCTCATCCTTGCGGGAGGGGTACAATGAGCAGTTCTTC.

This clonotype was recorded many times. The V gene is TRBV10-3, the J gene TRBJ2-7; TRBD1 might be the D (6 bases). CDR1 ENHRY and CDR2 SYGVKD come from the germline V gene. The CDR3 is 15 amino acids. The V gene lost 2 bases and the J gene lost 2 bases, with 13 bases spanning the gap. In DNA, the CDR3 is TGTGCCATCAGTGAGCGAGACAGGTCCGCCTACGAGCAGTACTTC. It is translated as CAISERDRSAYEQYF.

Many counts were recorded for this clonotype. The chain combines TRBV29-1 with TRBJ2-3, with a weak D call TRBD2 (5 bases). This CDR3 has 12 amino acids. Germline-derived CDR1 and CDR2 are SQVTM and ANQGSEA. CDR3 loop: CSCFRAGDTQYF. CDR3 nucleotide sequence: TGCAGTTGTTTCCGCGCGGGAGATACGCAGTATTTT.

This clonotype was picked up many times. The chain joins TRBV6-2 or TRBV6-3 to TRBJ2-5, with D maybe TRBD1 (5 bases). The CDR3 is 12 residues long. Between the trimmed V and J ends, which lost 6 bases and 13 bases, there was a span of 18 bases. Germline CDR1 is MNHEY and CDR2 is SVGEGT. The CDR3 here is CASSERSRDTYF. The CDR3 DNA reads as TGTGCCAGCAGCGAGAGGTCCAGGGATACGTACTTC.

As DNA, the CDR3 is TGTGCCAGCAGCCGGTGGGGTACTAGCAGGGAATCCTACAATGAGCAGTTCTTC. Protein sequence: CASSRWGTSRESYNEQFF. The V gene is TRBV11-2, the J gene TRBJ2-1, with a tentative D call TRBD2 (6 bases). CDR1 is SGHAT and CDR2 is FQNNGV in the germline V gene. The ends were cut back, 5 bases at V and 1 base at J, with 21 bases in the middle. CDR3 length: 18 amino acids.

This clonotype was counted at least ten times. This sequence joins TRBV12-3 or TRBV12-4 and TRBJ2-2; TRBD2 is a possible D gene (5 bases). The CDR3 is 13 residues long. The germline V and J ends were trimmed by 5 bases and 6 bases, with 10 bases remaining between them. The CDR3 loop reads CASSRRTSGELFF. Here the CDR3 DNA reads TGTGCCAGCAGTAGGAGGACGTCCGGGGAGCTGTTTTTT.

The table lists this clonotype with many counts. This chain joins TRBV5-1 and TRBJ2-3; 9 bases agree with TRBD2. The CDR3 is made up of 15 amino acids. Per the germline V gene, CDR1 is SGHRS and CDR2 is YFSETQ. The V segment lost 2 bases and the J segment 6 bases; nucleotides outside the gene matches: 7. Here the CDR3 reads CASSLGTSSGDTQYF. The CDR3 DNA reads TGCGCCAGCAGCTTAGGGACTAGCTCTGGGGATACGCAGTATTTT. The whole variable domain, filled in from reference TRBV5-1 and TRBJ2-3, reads KAGVTQTPRYLIKTRGQQVTLSCSPISGHRSVSWYQQTPGQGLQFLFEYFSETQRNKGNFPGRFSGRQFSNSRSEMNVSTLELGDSALYLCASSLGTSSGDTQYFGPGTRLTVL.

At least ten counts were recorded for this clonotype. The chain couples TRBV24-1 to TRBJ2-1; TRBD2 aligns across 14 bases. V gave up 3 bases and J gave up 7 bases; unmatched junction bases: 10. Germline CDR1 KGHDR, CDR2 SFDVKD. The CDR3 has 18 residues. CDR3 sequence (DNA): TGTGCCACCAGTGATGGGGATAAGGGACTAGCGGGAGCTAATGAGCAGTTCTTC. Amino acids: CATSDGDKGLAGANEQFF.

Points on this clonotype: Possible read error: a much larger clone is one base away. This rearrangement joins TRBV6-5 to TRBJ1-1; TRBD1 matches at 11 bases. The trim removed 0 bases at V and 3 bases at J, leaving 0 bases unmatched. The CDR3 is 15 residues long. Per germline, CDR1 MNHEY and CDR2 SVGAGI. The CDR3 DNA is TGTGCCAGCAGTTACTCGGACAGGGGGCACACTGAAGCTTTCTTT. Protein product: CASSYSDRGHTEAFF.